One and the same sample provided the 29 T cell receptor beta chains below, sequenced in a study of blood T cell repertoires in COVID-19. Method: immunoSEQ multiplex PCR; TCRdb's copy keeps in-frame clones and lacks some. Among roughly 78,000 clones listed, about 89% were seen once. The sample was peripheral blood. These receptors all come from a woman between 55 and 75 years old with acute or convalescent COVID-19.

The chain recombines TRBV18 with TRBJ2-5, with 8 bases identical to TRBD1. V trimming: 6 bases; J trimming: 3 bases; junction bases outside the gene matches: 9. Germline CDR1 is KGHSH and CDR2 is LQKENI. The CDR3 runs to 15 residues. The CDR3 DNA reads as TGTGCCAGCTCCCAGGGGACAGGAGTAAAAGAGACCCAGTACTTC. It yields the protein CASSQGTGVKETQYF.

The rearrangement joins TRBV29-1 to TRBJ2-3; TRBD1 might be the D (6 bases). CDR3 length: 14 amino acids. The germline gives CDR1 SQVTM, CDR2 ANQGSEA. Trimming took 4 bases from V and 0 from J, leaving 11 bases between them. The CDR3 is CSVAQGSSTDTQYF. DNA for the CDR3: TGCAGCGTTGCCCAGGGGTCGAGCACAGATACGCAGTATTTT.

The chain combines TRBV5-1 with TRBJ2-3; D might be TRBD1 (6 bases). The CDR3 totals 13 residues. V was shortened by 4 bases and J by 4 bases, with 10 bases between the two germline ends. Per germline, CDR1 SGHRS and CDR2 YFSETQ. The CDR3 reads CASSPDRPDTQYF. As DNA, the CDR3 is TGCGCCAGCAGCCCGGACAGACCAGATACGCAGTATTTT.

The chain joins TRBV5-1 to TRBJ2-1; 8 positions match TRBD2. In germline, CDR1 is SGHRS, CDR2 YFSETQ. This CDR3 comprises 16 residues. Germline trimming cut 4 bases from V and 0 bases from J; bases unmatched to any gene: 6. The CDR3 here is CASSALGTSSYNEQFF. The CDR3 bases are TGCGCCAGCAGCGCGCTTGGGACTAGCTCCTACAATGAGCAGTTCTTC.

The rearrangement joins TRBV6-5 to TRBJ1-4; D not certain. Between the trimmed V and J ends, which lost 0 bases and 0 bases, there was a span of 8 bases. The CDR3 covers 16 residues. Germline CDR1 is MNHEY and CDR2 is SVGAGI. The CDR3 protein is CASSYSLSSTNEKLFF. The CDR3 DNA is TGTGCCAGCAGTTACTCCTTGTCCTCAACTAATGAAAAACTGTTTTTT.

J is TRBJ1-1 and V is TRBV5-1, with D possibly matching TRBD1 (6 bases). Trimming cost V 5 bases and J 5 bases, with 13 bases left between them. The CDR3 covers 13 residues. The germline V gene has CDR1 SGHRS and CDR2 YFSETQ. The DNA of the CDR3 is TGCGCCAGCAGAGCAACAGGGATGACTGAAGCTTTCTTT. This codes for CASRATGMTEAFF.

There are a few counts of this clone. CDR3 in amino acids: CASSTGSDNEQFF. CDR3 DNA: TGTGCCAGTAGTACAGGGTCGGACAATGAGCAGTTCTTC. The chain joins TRBV19 to TRBJ2-1; possibly TRBD1 for D (5 bases). The CDR3 extends over 13 amino acids. V dropped 4 bases and J dropped 5 bases, with 9 bases sitting between them. Germline loops: CDR1 LNHDA, CDR2 SQIVND (reference sequence).

This chain connects TRBV29-1 to TRBJ1-5; 8 bases are a match to TRBD1. The CDR3 length is 13 residues. Germline CDR1 is SQVTM and CDR2 is ANQGSEA. V shed 7 bases, J shed 2 bases, and the junction held 4 bases outside the gene matches. The CDR3 DNA reads as TGCAGCGGTGGACAGGGCGGCAATCAGCCCCAGCATTTT. Its protein is CSGGQGGNQPQHF.

This sequence joins TRBV5-4 and TRBJ2-7; 10 bases match TRBD1. The CDR3 extends over 15 amino acids. The ends lost 3 bases at V and 2 bases at J; junction bases unmatched: 5. CDR1 and CDR2 from the germline V gene are SGHNT and YYREEE (reference sequence). CDR3 coding DNA: TGTGCCAGCAGCTACGGGACAGGGGCCGCCTACGAGCAGTACTTC. Translated: CASSYGTGAAYEQYF.

This clone was seen just once. The rearrangement links TRBV27 to TRBJ1-5; the D is unclear. This CDR3 has 13 residues. Trimming removed 8 bases from V and 1 base from J, with 9 bases in between. Germline V gene lookup returns CDR1 MNHEY and CDR2 SMNVEV (reference sequence). The CDR3 coding sequence is TGTGCCAGCGCCAGATGGAGCAATCAGCCCCAGCATTTT. Residues: CASARWSNQPQHF.

This clone was seen more than once but under ten times. This chain uses TRBV19 with TRBJ2-5, with 11 nucleotides matching TRBD1. Germline CDR1 LNHDA, CDR2 SQIVND (reference sequence). V shed 3 bases and J 4 bases; nucleotides not matched to a gene: 4. The CDR3 runs to 15 residues. Written as DNA, the CDR3 is TGTGCCAGTAGTATGGGACAGGGGGAGGGAGAGACCCAGTACTTC. Translating it yields CASSMGQGEGETQYF.

The J gene is TRBJ2-7, the V gene TRBV6-5, with a tentative D call TRBD1 (6 bases). Trimming removed 6 bases from V and 3 bases from J, with 12 bases in between. The germline V gene encodes CDR1 MNHEY and CDR2 SVGAGI. CDR3 length equals 13 residues. CDR3: CASRATGDYEQYF. DNA of the CDR3: TGTGCCAGCAGGGCGACAGGAGACTACGAGCAGTACTTC.

This chain links TRBV28 with TRBJ2-5; D perhaps matches TRBD1 (6 bases). This CDR3 comprises 15 residues. CDR1 MDHEN and CDR2 SYDVKM come from the germline V gene. Trimming cost V 4 bases and J 7 bases, with 19 bases left between them. In DNA, the CDR3 is TGTGCCAGCAGTTCCATGACAGGCCCCCGGGGGACCCAGTACTTC. Its protein product is CASSSMTGPRGTQYF.

The chain has TRBV29-1 and TRBJ1-2; TRBD1 matches at 9 bases. With 6 bases clipped from V and 6 bases from J, the junction kept 5 bases outside the gene matches. This CDR3 region has 12 residues. Germline-derived CDR1 and CDR2 are SQVTM and ANQGSEA. The chain's CDR3 is CSVPDRGDGYTF. The CDR3 region has the DNA TGCAGCGTCCCGGACAGGGGAGATGGCTACACCTTC.

The chain carries TRBV27 and TRBJ1-2; 8 positions match TRBD1. Trimming cost V 4 bases and J 4 bases; bases outside gene matches: 11. The CDR3 runs 16 residues. Germline V gene data show CDR1 as MNHEY and CDR2 as SMNVEV (reference sequence). This chain's CDR3 is CASSSHPRTGIYGYTF. The CDR3 DNA follows: TGTGCCAGCAGTTCACACCCTCGGACAGGGATCTATGGCTACACCTTC.

The CDR3 sequence is CASRGAGGDEQFF. As DNA, the CDR3 is TGTGCCAGCAGGGGTGCGGGGGGCGATGAGCAGTTCTTC. V usage is TRBV7-9 and J usage is TRBJ2-1; 8 bases fit TRBD2. V shed 6 bases, J shed 8 bases, and the junction held 6 bases outside the gene matches. The CDR3 is made up of 13 amino acids. From germline, CDR1 is SEHNR and CDR2 FQNEAQ (reference sequence).

The chain combines TRBV4-3 with TRBJ2-7; possibly TRBD1 for D (5 bases). The CDR3 length is 15 residues. The V gene's germline CDR1 is LGHNA and CDR2 YSLEER. V lost 0 bases and J lost 4, with 13 bases in between. The CDR3 loop is CASSQDHGGAYEQYF. Here the CDR3 DNA reads TGCGCCAGCAGCCAAGATCATGGTGGGGCGTACGAGCAGTACTTC.

The chain uses TRBV6-5 and TRBJ1-1; perhaps TRBD1 as D (5 bases). CDR1 is MNHEY, CDR2 SVGAGI, per germline. Trimming pared 7 bases from V and 1 base from J, leaving 13 bases between. This CDR3 comprises 14 residues. The CDR3 nucleotides read TGTGCCAGCATAGTCCCAGGGTCGAACACTGAAGCTTTCTTT. Translation gives CASIVPGSNTEAFF.

This clone was recorded a few times. V is TRBV6-5 and J is TRBJ2-7, with TRBD1 as a possible D gene (6 bases). Germline values: CDR1 MNHEY, CDR2 SVGAGI. The V end was cut by 2 bases, the J end by 2 bases, with 13 bases between. The CDR3 has 15 amino acids. The CDR3 loop is CASSYSAQGAYEQYF. The CDR3 bases are TGTGCCAGCAGTTACAGCGCACAGGGCGCCTACGAGCAGTACTTC.

The CDR3 nucleotides are TGTGCCAGCAGTTGGACAGGGGTCTACGAGCAGTACTTC. It yields the protein CASSWTGVYEQYF. The chain couples TRBV28 to TRBJ2-7, with 9 nucleotides matching TRBD1. The CDR3 extends over 13 amino acids. J was trimmed by 3 bases and V by 4 bases; bases with no gene match: 1. Germline lookup yields CDR1 MDHEN and CDR2 SYDVKM.

The chain recombines TRBV6-1 with TRBJ1-1, with a tentative D call TRBD1 (6 bases). V lost 2 bases, J lost 5 bases, and 9 bases lay in between. The V gene's germline CDR1 is MNHNS and CDR2 SASEGT. The CDR3 loop spans 13 amino acids. The CDR3: CASSEKGGTEAFF. The CDR3 DNA sequence: TGTGCCAGCAGTGAAAAGGGGGGGACTGAAGCTTTCTTT.

The chain joins TRBV7-2 to TRBJ2-1; weak D call: TRBD1 (5 bases). The CDR3 is made up of 11 amino acids. Trimming stripped 2 bases from V and 9 bases from J, with 5 bases between. Germline CDR1 is SGHTA and CDR2 is FQGNSA. CDR3 coding DNA: TGTGCCAGCAGCTTAAGGGGTGAGCAGTTCTTC. The encoded protein is CASSLRGEQFF.

The chain couples TRBV10-3 to TRBJ2-3, with D tentatively TRBD1 (5 bases). CDR1 is ENHRY, CDR2 SYGVKD, per germline. This CDR3 contains 13 residues. The V gene lost 8 bases and the J gene lost 0 bases, with 9 bases spanning the gap. The CDR3 sequence: CAILRQSTDTQYF. The CDR3 DNA follows: TGTGCCATCCTTCGACAGAGCACAGATACGCAGTATTTT.

This clone showed up just once. This rearrangement joins TRBV28 to TRBJ1-2, with TRBD1 identical over 7 bases. Germline V gene lookup returns CDR1 MDHEN and CDR2 SYDVKM. This CDR3 region has 15 residues. Germline trimming cut 4 bases from V and 5 bases from J; bases unmatched to any gene: 10. Written as DNA, the CDR3 is TGTGCCAGCAGTTCCTACAGGGGATCTTTGTATGGCTACACCTTC. This gives the protein CASSSYRGSLYGYTF.

The V gene is TRBV4-2, the J gene TRBJ2-5, with a tentative D call TRBD2 (7 bases). Germline assignment: CDR1 LGHNA and CDR2 YNFKEQ. This CDR3 has 17 residues. Deletions cut 1 base from V and 2 bases from J, with 17 bases between. Written as DNA, the CDR3 is TGTGCCAGCAGCCAAGTAGCCGGAGGGGGGGTTCAAGAGACCCAGTACTTC. Translating gives CASSQVAGGGVQETQYF.

The chain recombines TRBV28 with TRBJ2-7; 8 bases line up with TRBD2. CDR1 MDHEN and CDR2 SYDVKM come from the germline V gene. V gave up 5 bases and J gave up 9 bases; unmatched junction bases: 15. This CDR3 contains 15 residues. CDR3 loop: CASSPARAGEVGQYF. The CDR3 bases are TGTGCCAGCAGTCCCGCCAGAGCGGGAGAAGTCGGGCAGTACTTC. Variable domain in full (rest from reference TRBV28 and TRBJ2-7): DVKVTQSSRYLVKRTGEKVFLECVQDMDHENMFWYRQDPGLGLRLIYFSYDVKMKEKGDIPEGYSVSREKKERFSLILESASTNQTSMYLCASSPARAGEVGQYFGPGTRLTVT.

The rearrangement links TRBV5-4 to TRBJ2-3; 7 bases are a match to TRBD2. The CDR3 totals 13 residues. From germline, CDR1 is SGHNT and CDR2 YYREEE (reference sequence). The ends lost 0 bases at V and 6 bases at J; junction bases unmatched: 1. CDR3 protein: CASSLAGGDTQYF. CDR3 nucleotides: TGTGCCAGCAGCTTGGCCGGGGGGGATACGCAGTATTTT.

V usage is TRBV6-5 and J usage is TRBJ2-1, with TRBD1 matching 9 bases. There are 15 residues in the CDR3. The V segment lost 6 bases and the J segment 4 bases; nucleotides outside the gene matches: 7. Per the germline V gene, CDR1 is MNHEY and CDR2 is SVGAGI. The CDR3 bases are TGTGCCAGCAGGATACTGACAGGGGGTTACAATGAGCAGTTCTTC. It translates to CASRILTGGYNEQFF.

The chain uses TRBV18 and TRBJ2-7; TRBD1 aligns across 7 bases. Germline V gives CDR1 KGHSH, CDR2 LQKENI. V lost 1 base, J lost 6 bases, and 3 bases stayed unmatched. This CDR3 contains 13 residues. Here the CDR3 reads CASSPQGAGEQYF. CDR3 sequence (DNA): TGTGCCAGCTCACCACAGGGGGCTGGCGAGCAGTACTTC.